This T cell receptor beta chain originates from a study of OX40 agonist ivuxolimab in advanced cancers. Findings and limits, study-wide: Some nonresponders additionally presented with little normalized T-cell clonal expansion. Determination of antigen specificity was not performed for the expanded peripheral T cells.

Only one count was recorded for this clone. Its antigen is unknown. TCRdb's table, derived via immunoSEQ multiplex PCR, lists solely in-frame clones and lacks some. The table has about 34,000 clones, about 86% seen once. Patients with a history of autoimmune disease or on systemic immunosuppression were excluded. CDR3 length: 15 amino acids. Germline-derived CDR1 and CDR2 are SGDLS and YYNGEE. V gave up 3 bases and J gave up 8 bases, with 20 bases separating them. The material was CD4+ or CD8+ T cells sorted from blood, obtained in a trial of the OX40 agonist ivuxolimab. This TCR came from an adult with an advanced solid tumor such as melanoma, head and neck, liver or kidney cancer. The gene calls are TRBV9 and TRBJ1-2; D not resolved. The CDR3, as DNA: TGTGCCAGCAGCGAAGGAGGGCAACACGGGAGCGGCTACACCTTC. As protein: CASSEGGQHGSGYTF.